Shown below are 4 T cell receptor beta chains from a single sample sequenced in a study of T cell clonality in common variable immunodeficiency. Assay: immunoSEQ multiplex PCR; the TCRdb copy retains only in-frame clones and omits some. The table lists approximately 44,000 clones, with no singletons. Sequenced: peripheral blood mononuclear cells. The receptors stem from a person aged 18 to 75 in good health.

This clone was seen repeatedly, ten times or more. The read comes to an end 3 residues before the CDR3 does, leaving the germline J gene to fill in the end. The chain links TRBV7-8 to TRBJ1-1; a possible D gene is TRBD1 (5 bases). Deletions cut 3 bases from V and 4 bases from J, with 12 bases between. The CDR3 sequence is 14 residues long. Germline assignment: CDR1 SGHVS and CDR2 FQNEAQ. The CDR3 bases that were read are TGTGCCAGCAGCTTGCAGGGACTCGGCACTGAA. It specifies CASSLQGLGTE. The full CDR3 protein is CASSLQGLGTEAFF.

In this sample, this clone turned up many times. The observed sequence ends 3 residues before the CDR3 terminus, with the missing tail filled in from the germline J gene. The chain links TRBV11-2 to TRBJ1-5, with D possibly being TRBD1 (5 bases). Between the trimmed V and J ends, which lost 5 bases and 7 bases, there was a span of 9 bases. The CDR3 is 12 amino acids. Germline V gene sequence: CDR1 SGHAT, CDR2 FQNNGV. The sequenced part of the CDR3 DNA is TGTGCCAGCAGCCCTGAGGGGCAGCCC. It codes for CASSPEGQP. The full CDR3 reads CASSPEGQPQHF.

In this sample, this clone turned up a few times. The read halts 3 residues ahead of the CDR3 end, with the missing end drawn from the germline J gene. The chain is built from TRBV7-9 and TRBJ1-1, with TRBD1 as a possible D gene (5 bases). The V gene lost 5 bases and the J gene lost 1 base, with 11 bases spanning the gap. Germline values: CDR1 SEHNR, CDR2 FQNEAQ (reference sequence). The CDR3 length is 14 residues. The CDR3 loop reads CASSPQGWNTEAFF. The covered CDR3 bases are TGTGCCAGCAGCCCCCAGGGTTGGAACACTGAA.

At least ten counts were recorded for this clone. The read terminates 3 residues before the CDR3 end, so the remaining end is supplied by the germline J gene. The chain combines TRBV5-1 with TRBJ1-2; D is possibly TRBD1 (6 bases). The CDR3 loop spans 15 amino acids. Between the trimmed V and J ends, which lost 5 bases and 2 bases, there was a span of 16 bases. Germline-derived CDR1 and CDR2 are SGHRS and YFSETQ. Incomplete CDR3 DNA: TGCGCCAGCAGTCCAGGACAGACTTTGAACTATGGC. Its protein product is CASSPGQTLNYG. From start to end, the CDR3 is CASSPGQTLNYGYTF.